Below, 31 T cell receptor beta chains from the same sample are listed, as sequenced in a study of long-term antiretroviral therapy in people with HIV. With survey level as its setting, the immunoSEQ assay was v3.0. TCRdb keeps only in-frame clones here, not all; method: immunoSEQ multiplex PCR. The table records tens of thousands of clones, approximately 82% of them present only once. This sample comprised unsorted PBMCs, obtained 3 years after starting antiretroviral therapy. Receptor source: a man aged 45-65 years with HIV.

The V gene is TRBV27, the J gene TRBJ2-4; perhaps TRBD2 as D (5 bases). CDR3 length equals 17 residues. Per the germline V gene, CDR1 is MNHEY and CDR2 is SMNVEV (reference sequence). V lost 4 bases to trimming and J lost 1 base, with 17 bases between them. Written as DNA, the CDR3 is TGTGCCAGCAGTTCCCGGACTTCCTCTTGGGCCAAAAACATTCAGTACTTC. This gives the protein CASSSRTSSWAKNIQYF.

The rearrangement uses TRBV7-8 and TRBJ1-5; possible D gene TRBD1, 6 bases. V was pared by 0 bases and J by 5 bases, with 14 bases between. This CDR3 is 16 amino acids long. CDR1 is SGHVS and CDR2 is FQNEAQ in the germline V gene. CDR3: CASSLATGTRYQPQHF. As DNA, the CDR3 is TGTGCCAGCAGCTTAGCCACCGGGACACGATATCAGCCCCAGCATTTT.

The table lists this clone with a count of one. This sequence joins TRBV18 and TRBJ2-2, with D hard to call. Trimming took off 3 bases at V and 1 base at J, with 6 bases between the two ends. CDR1 is KGHSH and CDR2 is LQKENI in the germline V gene. The CDR3 loop spans 14 amino acids. CDR3 sequence (DNA): TGTGCCAGCTCACCGGCAGGGAACACCGGGGAGCTGTTTTTT. It encodes CASSPAGNTGELFF.

DNA for the CDR3: TGTGCCAGCAGTTTTACAGGGGAAAGGAGTCAGCCCCAGCATTTT. It translates to CASSFTGERSQPQHF. This rearrangement joins TRBV27 to TRBJ1-5, with 7 positions matching TRBD1. CDR1 and CDR2 (germline): MNHEY, SMNVEV (reference sequence). The CDR3 consists of 15 residues. With 3 bases clipped from V and 6 bases from J, the junction kept 8 bases outside the gene matches.

J is TRBJ2-7 and V is TRBV29-1; D could derive from TRBD1 or TRBD2 (5 bases each). The CDR3 is made up of 13 amino acids. The V gene's germline CDR1 is SQVTM and CDR2 ANQGSEA. With 2 bases removed from V and 3 bases from J, the gap between germline ends came to 11 bases. The CDR3 nucleotides read TGCAGCGTTGAATTGGGACCGGACTACGAGCAGTACTTC. Amino acids: CSVELGPDYEQYF.

The chain couples TRBV28 to TRBJ1-2; possibly TRBD1 for D (5 bases). The CDR3 covers 13 residues. The germline gives CDR1 MDHEN, CDR2 SYDVKM. Between the trimmed V and J ends, which lost 7 bases and 5 bases, there was a span of 14 bases. For the CDR3, the DNA is TGTGCCAGCACCCCTTGGGGGGGGTATGGCTACACCTTC. This codes for CASTPWGGYGYTF.

Notes on this clone: One end of the junction does not line up with germline, which may come from a read error. The rearrangement uses TRBV7-9 and TRBJ1-4; no clear D gene. Looked up from germline, CDR1 is SEHNR and CDR2 is FQNEAQ (reference sequence). The CDR3 is made up of 15 amino acids. CDR3 in amino acids: CASSSHGSPKEKLFF. The CDR3, as DNA: TGTGCCAGCAGCTCTCACGGGTCGCCTAAGGAAAAACTGTTTTTT.

This chain uses TRBV28 with TRBJ1-2; D gene unclear. From germline, CDR1 is MDHEN and CDR2 SYDVKM. The CDR3 is 17 amino acids. The V end was cut by 6 bases, the J end by 1 base, with 21 bases between. The CDR3 sequence: CASSRIGRNEFNYGYTF. DNA for the CDR3: TGTGCCAGCAGCCGAATCGGCAGGAACGAATTTAACTATGGCTACACCTTC.

This chain links TRBV18 with TRBJ1-5, with no clear D. The CDR3 has 14 residues. The V gene's germline CDR1 is KGHSH and CDR2 LQKENI. Trimming cost V 6 bases and J 4 bases, with 13 bases left between them. CDR3 in DNA: TGTGCCAGCTCCATGCGGACCGCAAATCAGCCCCAGCATTTT. Encoded protein: CASSMRTANQPQHF.

The CDR3 DNA sequence: TGTGCCAGCAGCCAAAGCTCGGGGGAGCTGTTTTTT. Translating gives CASSQSSGELFF. The V call is TRBV7-9, the J call TRBJ2-2; D is unclear. This CDR3 contains 12 residues. CDR1 and CDR2 from the germline V gene are SEHNR and FQNEAQ (reference sequence). The ends were cut back, 5 bases at V and 8 bases at J, with 9 bases in the middle.

The genes are TRBV5-5 and TRBJ1-5; 8 bases are shared with TRBD1. Germline-derived CDR1 and CDR2 are SGHKS and YYEKEE (reference sequence). J lost 10 bases, V lost 4 bases, and 16 bases had no gene match. The CDR3 sequence is 16 residues long. The CDR3 DNA reads TGTGCCAGCAGCCGAGACAGGGGAGGGTCGGTACATCCCCAGCATTTT. Protein: CASSRDRGGSVHPQHF.

The chain is built from TRBV18 and TRBJ2-5; possible D gene TRBD1, 5 bases. CDR3 length: 13 amino acids. The V and J ends lost 5 bases and 3 bases respectively, with 10 bases between them. In germline, CDR1 is KGHSH, CDR2 LQKENI. In DNA form, the CDR3 reads TGTGCCAGCTCATCCCAGGGTGAAGAGACCCAGTACTTC. Translating gives CASSSQGEETQYF.

V gene TRBV6-6 combines with J gene TRBJ2-7; 9 bases align to TRBD1. CDR3 size: 13 residues. V trimming: 2 bases; J trimming: 11 bases; junction bases outside the gene matches: 7. Germline V gives CDR1 MNHNY, CDR2 SVGAGI (reference sequence). CDR3 region: CASSYLGQGEEYF. The CDR3 DNA sequence: TGTGCCAGCAGTTACCTGGGACAGGGAGAGGAGTACTTC.

This chain connects TRBV6-1 to TRBJ1-2, with 10 positions matching TRBD1. Germline CDR1 and CDR2: MNHNS and SASEGT. The V segment lost 0 bases and the J segment 4 bases; nucleotides outside the gene matches: 2. The CDR3 consists of 15 residues. The chain's CDR3 is CASSEATGGFYGYTF. CDR3 DNA: TGTGCCAGCAGTGAAGCGACAGGGGGCTTCTATGGCTACACCTTC.

J is TRBJ1-2 and V is TRBV4-1; TRBD1 agrees at 8 bases. Per the germline V gene, CDR1 is MGHRA and CDR2 is YSYEKL. Trimming removed 4 bases from V and 0 bases from J; junction bases left unmatched: 13. The CDR3 consists of 18 residues. CDR3 bases: TGCGCCAGCAGCCTCACACAATCATCAGGGGGCACTAACTATGGCTACACCTTC. It codes for CASSLTQSSGGTNYGYTF.

The V gene is TRBV12-5, the J gene TRBJ2-2, with D hard to call. Trimming took 6 bases from V and 4 from J, leaving 6 bases between them. Germline-derived CDR1 and CDR2 are LGHNT and FRNRAP. This CDR3 comprises 12 residues. The CDR3 nucleotides read TGTGCTAGTGGCCCGCTCACCGGGGAGCTGTTTTTT. This gives the protein CASGPLTGELFF.

The rearrangement links TRBV11-2 to TRBJ2-3; 7 nucleotides line up with TRBD2. The CDR3 has 15 residues. The trim removed 2 bases at V and 1 base at J, leaving 3 bases unmatched. The germline gives CDR1 SGHAT, CDR2 FQNNGV. CDR3 DNA sequence: TGTGCCAGCAGCTTAAAGGCGGGGGGCACAGATACGCAGTATTTT. Its protein product is CASSLKAGGTDTQYF.

The chain joins TRBV6-6 to TRBJ1-5, with a possible D match to TRBD1 (5 bases). The V end lost 8 bases, the J end lost 3 bases, and 11 bases lay between the germline ends. The CDR3 spans 13 residues. In germline, CDR1 is MNHNY, CDR2 SVGAGI (reference sequence). The CDR3 nucleotides read TGTGCCAGCGTCCAGGGCCTCAATCAGCCCCAGCATTTT. Protein: CASVQGLNQPQHF.

The genes are TRBV30 and TRBJ1-5; the D gene is possibly TRBD1 (5 bases). Germline V lookup: CDR1 GTSNPN, CDR2 SVGIG (reference sequence). The CDR3 is made up of 13 amino acids. The V end was cut by 1 base, the J end by 7 bases, with 11 bases between. CDR3 DNA: TGTGCCTGGAGTGCGGGGCGAGGGCAGCCCCAGCATTTT. It translates to CAWSAGRGQPQHF.

The chain employs TRBV11-3 and TRBJ2-2; weak D call: TRBD1 (5 bases). Deletions cut 2 bases from V and 7 bases from J, with 8 bases between. CDR1 and CDR2 (germline): SGHNT, YENEEA. The CDR3 is 13 residues long. Here the CDR3 DNA reads TGTGCCAGCAGCTTAATGGGGCGCGGGGAGCTGTTTTTT. Translated, it gives CASSLMGRGELFF.

The V gene is TRBV19, the J gene TRBJ2-7, with D maybe TRBD1 (7 bases). V was trimmed by 5 bases and J by 3 bases, leaving 17 bases between them. This CDR3 has 15 amino acids. The germline V gene encodes CDR1 LNHDA and CDR2 SQIVND (reference sequence). CDR3 sequence reads: CASSPGQGGNYEQYF. The CDR3 DNA is TGTGCCAGTAGTCCCGGGCAGGGGGGAAACTACGAGCAGTACTTC.

The rearrangement joins TRBV18 to TRBJ1-1; a possible D gene is TRBD1 (6 bases). V lost 5 bases to trimming and J lost 1 base, with 8 bases between them. This CDR3 is 13 amino acids long. Germline V gives CDR1 KGHSH, CDR2 LQKENI. CDR3 loop: CASSGGANTEAFF. The CDR3, as DNA: TGTGCCAGCTCAGGGGGCGCGAACACTGAAGCTTTCTTT.

This clone has only one observation. The chain uses TRBV2 and TRBJ2-5, with TRBD1 as a possible D gene (5 bases). V was trimmed by 1 base and J by 5 bases, leaving 8 bases between them. CDR3 length: 13 amino acids. CDR1 is SNHLY, CDR2 FYNNEI, per germline. Here the CDR3 reads CASSEERGETQYF. The DNA of the CDR3 is TGTGCCAGCAGTGAAGAAAGGGGCGAGACCCAGTACTTC.

V gene TRBV7-9 combines with J gene TRBJ2-7; TRBD2 matches at 7 bases. Germline values: CDR1 SEHNR, CDR2 FQNEAQ (reference sequence). V lost 7 bases, J lost 2 bases, and 8 bases stayed unmatched. The CDR3 is made up of 14 amino acids. The CDR3 protein is CASNLGGVAYEQYF. CDR3 DNA sequence: TGTGCCAGCAACTTGGGGGGGGTGGCCTACGAGCAGTACTTC. The variable domain in full, with the rest retrieved from reference TRBV7-9 and TRBJ2-7, is DTGVSQNPRHKITKRGQNVTFRCDPISEHNRLYWYRQTLGQGPEFLTYFQNEAQLEKSRLLSDRFSAERPKGSFSTLEIQRTEQGDSAMYLCASNLGGVAYEQYFGPGTRLTVT.

This clone was seen once. The chain combines TRBV14 with TRBJ2-3, with 10 positions matching TRBD2. The CDR3 extends over 15 amino acids. Germline V CDR1 and CDR2: SGHDN, FVKESK. V shed 3 bases and J 2 bases; nucleotides not matched to a gene: 2. The CDR3: CASSQTSGYTDTQYF. The CDR3 DNA follows: TGTGCCAGCAGCCAGACTAGCGGGTACACAGATACGCAGTATTTT.

The chain employs TRBV12-5 and TRBJ1-1, with D possibly being TRBD1 (5 bases). V gave up 1 base and J gave up 5 bases, with 11 bases separating them. Germline V gives CDR1 LGHNT, CDR2 FRNRAP. This CDR3 region has 14 residues. The DNA of the CDR3 is TGTGCTAGTGGTTTGGGGGGACGAGATACTGAAGCTTTCTTT. Translating it yields CASGLGGRDTEAFF.

The chain uses TRBV9 and TRBJ1-3; D gene ambiguous. The CDR3 length is 14 residues. Trimming stripped 3 bases from V and 0 bases from J, with 7 bases between. CDR1 and CDR2 from the germline V gene are SGDLS and YYNGEE. The CDR3, as DNA: TGTGCCAGCAGCGCAGTGGTCTCTGGAAACACCATATATTTT. Protein product: CASSAVVSGNTIYF.

The chain uses TRBV18 and TRBJ2-7; D might be TRBD1 or TRBD2, each matching 5 bases. This CDR3 has 14 residues. The germline V gene has CDR1 KGHSH and CDR2 LQKENI. The V end lost 2 bases, the J end lost 2 bases, and 10 bases lay between the germline ends. This chain's CDR3 is CASSPTGRAYEQYF. In DNA, the CDR3 is TGTGCCAGCTCACCAACGGGGCGGGCCTACGAGCAGTACTTC. The whole variable domain, filled in from reference TRBV18 and TRBJ2-7, reads NAGVMQNPRHLVRRRGQEARLRCSPMKGHSHVYWYRQLPEEGLKFMVYLQKENIIDESGMPKERFSAEFPKEGPSILRIQQVVRGDSAAYFCASSPTGRAYEQYFGPGTRLTVT.

This chain joins TRBV28 and TRBJ2-7; 10 positions agree with TRBD1. CDR3 length: 15 amino acids. V trimming: 6 bases; J trimming: 5 bases; junction bases outside the gene matches: 10. In germline, CDR1 is MDHEN, CDR2 SYDVKM. CDR3 in amino acids: CASSGFGQGEDEQYF. The CDR3 nucleotides are TGTGCCAGCAGCGGATTCGGACAGGGGGAAGACGAGCAGTACTTC.

The chain is built from TRBV5-5 and TRBJ1-3; 8 bases line up with TRBD1. Germline V gene sequence: CDR1 SGHKS, CDR2 YYEKEE (reference sequence). The CDR3 is made up of 15 amino acids. With 2 bases clipped from V and 1 base from J, the junction kept 2 bases outside the gene matches. The CDR3 coding sequence is TGTGCCAGCAGCTTAACAGGGGGTTCTGGAAACACCATATATTTT. Its protein is CASSLTGGSGNTIYF.

The chain links TRBV6-5 to TRBJ2-1; 7 bases map to TRBD2. Germline V gene lookup returns CDR1 MNHEY and CDR2 SVGAGI. There are 15 residues in the CDR3. J gave up 0 bases and V 7 bases, and 6 bases lay outside the gene matches. The CDR3 DNA is TGTGCCAGCAACCCTAGCGGTAGCTCCTACAATGAGCAGTTCTTC. The encoded protein is CASNPSGSSYNEQFF.